The 19 T cell receptor beta chains below were found in one sample sequenced in a study of T cell responses to AZD1222 COVID-19 vaccine. The method was immunoSEQ multiplex PCR; TCRdb's version includes in-frame clones alone and lacks a portion of them. The table lists roughly 100,000 clones, more than 90% of them singletons. The sample here was peripheral blood, taken on day 0 of AZD1222 vaccination. The receptor source for this set is an adult in good health.

This clone was observed once. The genes are TRBV7-9 and TRBJ1-5; tentative D call: TRBD1 (5 bases). CDR3 length: 15 residues. Germline values: CDR1 SEHNR, CDR2 FQNEAQ (reference sequence). The V end was cut by 1 base, the J end by 7 bases, with 14 bases between. Here the CDR3 reads CASSLGAGSTQPQHF. Here the CDR3 DNA reads TGTGCCAGCAGCTTAGGGGCAGGGAGTACCCAGCCCCAGCATTTT. Complete variable domain (other parts from reference TRBV7-9 and TRBJ1-5): DTGVSQNPRHKITKRGQNVTFRCDPISEHNRLYWYRQTLGQGPEFLTYFQNEAQLEKSRLLSDRFSAERPKGSFSTLEIQRTEQGDSAMYLCASSLGAGSTQPQHFGDGTRLSIL.

The rearrangement links TRBV4-3 to TRBJ2-7, with a possible D match to TRBD1 (6 bases). Germline lookup yields CDR1 LGHNA and CDR2 YSLEER. The CDR3 has 15 amino acids. Trimming took off 0 bases at V and 0 bases at J, with 9 bases between the two ends. CDR3 in amino acids: CASSQEGAPSYEQYF. DNA for the CDR3: TGCGCCAGCAGCCAAGAGGGGGCTCCCTCCTACGAGCAGTACTTC.

This sequence joins TRBV7-3 and TRBJ2-2; D is ambiguous. V lost 2 bases to trimming and J lost 3 bases, with 4 bases between them. The CDR3 runs to 13 residues. CDR1 is SGHTA and CDR2 is FQGTGA in the germline V gene. CDR3 protein: CASSLVDTGELFF. In nucleotides, the CDR3 is TGTGCCAGCAGCTTAGTAGACACCGGGGAGCTGTTTTTT.

V gene TRBV5-1 combines with J gene TRBJ2-1; D call uncertain. This CDR3 has 14 amino acids. Trimming removed 3 bases at V and 3 bases at J, with 10 bases between. The germline gives CDR1 SGHRS, CDR2 YFSETQ. CDR3 loop: CASSYETLYNEQFF. The CDR3, as DNA: TGCGCCAGCAGCTACGAGACACTCTACAATGAGCAGTTCTTC.

The V call is TRBV7-2, the J call TRBJ2-7; 9 bases are shared with TRBD1. CDR3 size: 15 residues. CDR1 and CDR2 (germline): SGHTA, FQGNSA. J was trimmed by 4 bases and V by 5 bases; bases with no gene match: 9. The CDR3 DNA sequence: TGTGCCAGCAGCCTCTCGGGACAGGGAGGTTACGAGCAGTACTTC. Amino acid sequence: CASSLSGQGGYEQYF.

CDR3 nucleotides: TGTGCCAGCAGTTTCAACAGGGGGGTCAGCTCCTACGAGCAGTACTTC. This translates into CASSFNRGVSSYEQYF. The chain is built from TRBV6-2 or TRBV6-3 and TRBJ2-7; TRBD1 aligns across 8 bases. Germline CDR1 reads MNHEY; CDR2 reads SVGEGT. The CDR3 spans 16 residues. V trimming: 4 bases; J trimming: 0 bases; junction bases outside the gene matches: 8.

This clone appeared once. The chain couples TRBV12-3 or TRBV12-4 to TRBJ1-1; maybe TRBD1 (6 bases). The ends were cut back, 6 bases at V and 5 bases at J, with 13 bases in the middle. The CDR3 sequence is 13 residues long. The CDR3 spells CASSRGRATEAFF. In DNA form, the CDR3 reads TGTGCCAGCAGCAGGGGCAGGGCGACTGAAGCTTTCTTT.

In DNA, the CDR3 is TGTGCCACCAGCAAGGGGGCAGGGGGCTGGGAGACCCAGTACTTC. It codes for CATSKGAGGWETQYF. The chain combines TRBV15 with TRBJ2-5, with 8 nucleotides matching TRBD1. CDR3 size: 15 residues. The V and J ends lost 4 bases and 5 bases, in that order; junction bases with no gene match: 9. Germline assignment: CDR1 LNHNV and CDR2 YYDKDF (reference sequence).

The genes are TRBV15 and TRBJ1-6; D is perhaps TRBD1 (5 bases). The CDR3 contains 13 residues. The germline gives CDR1 LNHNV, CDR2 YYDKDF (reference sequence). V lost 7 bases, J lost 7 bases, and 11 bases lay in between. CDR3 region: CATTRDENSPLHF. CDR3 nucleotide sequence: TGTGCCACCACCCGGGACGAAAATTCACCCCTCCACTTT. Supplemented by reference TRBV15 and TRBJ1-6, the full variable domain reads DAMVIQNPRYQVTQFGKPVTLSCSQTLNHNVMYWYQQKSSQAPKLLFHYYDKDFNNEADTPDNFQSRRPNTSFCFLDIRSPGLGDTAMYLCATTRDENSPLHFGNGTRLTVT.

V gene TRBV24-1 combines with J gene TRBJ2-3; 8 bases map to TRBD2. V gave up 0 bases and J gave up 0 bases; unmatched junction bases: 4. This CDR3 has 17 residues. From germline, CDR1 is KGHDR and CDR2 SFDVKD. CDR3 DNA: TGTGCCACCAGTGATTTGCCCAGCGGGAGTAGCACAGATACGCAGTATTTT. Its protein is CATSDLPSGSSTDTQYF.

The genes are TRBV9 and TRBJ2-1; 13 bases align to TRBD2. Germline V gene data show CDR1 as SGDLS and CDR2 as YYNGEE. The CDR3 has 16 residues. Trimming removed 0 bases from V and 5 bases from J; junction bases left unmatched: 2. The DNA of the CDR3 is TGTGCCAGCAGCGTAGGGGGACTAGCGGGGAACAATGAGCAGTTCTTC. Its protein product is CASSVGGLAGNNEQFF.

The chain is built from TRBV2 and TRBJ2-5; a possible D gene is TRBD1 (5 bases). Germline-derived CDR1 and CDR2 are SNHLY and FYNNEI. With 7 bases removed from V and 0 bases from J, the gap between germline ends came to 6 bases. CDR3 length: 12 residues. In DNA form, the CDR3 reads TGTGCCAGCACACAGGACCAAGAGACCCAGTACTTC. It specifies CASTQDQETQYF.

This chain joins TRBV6-6 and TRBJ1-1; possibly TRBD1 for D (6 bases). CDR3 size: 14 residues. Trimming pared 0 bases from V and 1 base from J, leaving 6 bases between. The germline CDR1 and CDR2 sequences are MNHNY and SVGAGI (reference sequence). DNA of the CDR3: TGTGCCAGCAGTTACTCGGACAGGAACACTGAAGCTTTCTTT. This codes for CASSYSDRNTEAFF.

This chain uses TRBV29-1 with TRBJ2-7, with 11 bases that match TRBD2. The germline V gene has CDR1 SQVTM and CDR2 ANQGSEA. This CDR3 contains 12 residues. CDR3 region: CSTTSGISEQYF. The CDR3 DNA sequence: TGCAGTACGACTAGCGGGATCTCCGAGCAGTACTTC.

The chain employs TRBV7-2 and TRBJ2-5; 11 bases are a match to TRBD2. The CDR3 extends over 16 amino acids. Per germline, CDR1 SGHTA and CDR2 FQGNSA. With V trimmed by 3 bases and J by 2 bases, 5 bases remained unmatched. The CDR3 loop reads CASSLALAGAQETQYF. CDR3 nucleotides: TGTGCCAGCAGCTTGGCACTAGCGGGGGCTCAAGAGACCCAGTACTTC. Full variable domain (remainder filled in from reference TRBV7-2 and TRBJ2-5): GAGVSQSPSNKVTEKGKDVELRCDPISGHTALYWYRQSLGQGLEFLIYFQGNSAPDKSGLPSDRFSAERTGGSVSTLTIQRTQQEDSAVYLCASSLALAGAQETQYFGPGTRLLVL.

The CDR3 DNA reads as TGCAGCGTTGAGTATAGGACTAGCGCCGGGGAGCTGTTTTTT. It translates to CSVEYRTSAGELFF. This chain links TRBV29-1 with TRBJ2-2; TRBD2 matches 9 bases. The CDR3 runs 14 residues. V shed 3 bases, J shed 6 bases, and the junction held 5 bases outside the gene matches. CDR1 is SQVTM and CDR2 is ANQGSEA in the germline V gene.

The table lists this clone with a count of one. The chain uses TRBV28 and TRBJ2-1, with TRBD2 matching over 7 bases. CDR1 is MDHEN and CDR2 is SYDVKM in the germline V gene. This CDR3 contains 16 residues. The V and J ends lost 7 bases and 3 bases, in that order; junction bases with no gene match: 12. The CDR3 region has the DNA TGTGCCAGCAAGGGTAGAAGCGGGGAGAGCTACAATGAGCAGTTCTTC. It is translated as CASKGRSGESYNEQFF.

The chain combines TRBV29-1 with TRBJ1-3; TRBD1 agrees at 7 bases. The V and J ends lost 4 bases and 4 bases, in that order; junction bases with no gene match: 1. The CDR3 consists of 12 residues. CDR1 and CDR2 from the germline V gene are SQVTM and ANQGSEA. This CDR3 is CSVGGGGNTIYF. The CDR3 coding sequence is TGCAGCGTTGGAGGGGGCGGAAACACCATATATTTT.

V is TRBV19 and J is TRBJ1-5; perhaps TRBD1 as D (6 bases). The CDR3 length is 13 residues. The germline CDR1 and CDR2 sequences are LNHDA and SQIVND (reference sequence). Trimming left V 6 bases short and J 5 bases short, with 11 bases between. Written as DNA, the CDR3 is TGTGCCAGTAGCTACAGGGCCGATCAGCCCCAGCATTTT. Its protein is CASSYRADQPQHF.